This paragraph covers one T cell receptor beta chain sequence. Its antigen remains undetermined. No much larger clonotype is one base removed from it; base qualities were not supplied. The data are from a study of blood T cell repertoires in COVID-19 (dated by TCRdb to 2020 to 2022). In terms of the full investigation: Samples covering the acute and convalescent phases of COVID-19 were provided by collaborators in the United States, Italy and Spain. A freely available public database, intended as a resource for researchers studying the immune response to SARS-CoV-2, is where the repertoires were released. Subjects who had been exposed to COVID-19, were actively infected with it, or had recovered from it provided the deeply sampled blood TCRbeta repertoires that made up the dataset. The material from the prospective study consisted of cDNA or gDNA derived from T cells, B-cell-depleted T cells, or PBMCs. A de-identified subject ID, COVID-19 status, age in years and sex were almost always included in the sample metadata. Where available, HLA class I and class II types were obtained from metadata supplied by the sample provider rather than from assay-based typing. The samples were drawn from the first 160 participants of the ongoing ImmuneRACE study and from roughly 1,300 subjects provided by 6 global collaborators. On the study overall, not on this receptor specifically: How much clinical and demographic metadata was included differed by source and by participant, and the metadata was provided uncurated.

Taken from cysteine to phenylalanine, the CDR3 has 15 residues. Here the CDR3 DNA is all that survives: 45 bases in frame from base 1. For CDR1 and CDR2, the germline V gene (reference sequence) lists SEHNR and FQNEAQ. The germline V and J ends show losses of 5 bases and 0 bases respectively, and no gene match explains 5 bases of the junction. TCRbeta CDR3 regions were amplified from genomic DNA by means of the immunoSEQ Assay, a bias-controlled multiplex PCR. The authors' pipeline ran thus. Nucleated cell counts per sample were estimated from amplification of reference gene primers within the assay. To quantify the absolute abundance of each unique TCRbeta CDR3 rearrangement, sequence reads were collapsed and filtered. For each sample, productive Simpson clonality was calculated as the square root of Simpson's diversity index across productive rearrangements. TCRdb retrieved this table from immuneACCESS and kept in-frame rearrangements only. Not all clones are present; in checked studies, unresolved V genes account for under half, and no reason is known for the remainder. V and J calls plus clone size are reproduced from that table; the DNA served to infer D and trimming. The sample includes 150,000 to 200,000 clones, with around 87% observed a single time. The biggest ten clones account for 6% to 7.5% of the sample.

The collaborating institutions used their own protocols to collect whole blood in K2EDTA tubes. For TCRbeta analysis, collaborators shipped samples as frozen whole blood, isolated PBMCs, or DNA extracted from either of those sample types. Sequencing was carried out using peripheral blood. The chain is assembled from TRBV7-9 and TRBJ2-3; 7 bases in between match TRBD1. The receptor was derived from a woman of 80 years or more in a cohort sampled during active or convalescent COVID-19. The base sequence is TGTGCCAGCAGCCGCGTGGGACAGAGCACAGATACGCAGTATTTT. Its product reads: CASSRVGQSTDTQYF.